The next 17 T cell receptor beta chains were all read from a single sample in a study of cytomegalovirus exposure and HLA in healthy donors. PCR primers comprised 60 Vbeta and 13 Jbeta primers. Some clones are missing from TCRdb's copy, which holds only in-frame ones; the method was immunoSEQ multiplex PCR. The repertoire holds 190,000 or so clones, with 80% to 85% as singletons. The source material was PBMCs. Receptors were obtained from a woman in her 50s in good health and CMV-seropositive.

The chain carries TRBV7-2 and TRBJ2-5; tentative D call: TRBD1 (6 bases). The CDR3 sequence is 14 residues long. V was clipped by 5 bases and J by 6 bases, with 16 bases between them. Germline CDR1 and CDR2: SGHTA and FQGNSA. The CDR3, as DNA: TGTGCCAGCAGCCTAGGCAGGGGCGGACAGACCCAGTACTTC. This gives the protein CASSLGRGGQTQYF.

A word on this clone: At one of its ends the junction is not consistent with the germline gene, which may arise from a read error. CDR3 sequence reads: CATRQGASYGQYF. The DNA of the CDR3 is TGTGCCACACGACAGGGGGCGTCCTACGGGCAGTACTTC. The rearrangement links TRBV10-3 to TRBJ2-7; TRBD1 matches at 10 bases. CDR1 ENHRY and CDR2 SYGVKD come from the germline V gene. The length of the CDR3 is 13 residues.

The gene calls are TRBV10-3 and TRBJ2-3; 10 nucleotides agree with TRBD2. CDR3 length: 15 amino acids. J gave up 1 base and V 8 bases, and 6 bases lay outside the gene matches. Germline V gene sequence: CDR1 ENHRY, CDR2 SYGVKD. The CDR3 spells CAILSLAGGTDTQYF. The DNA for the CDR3 is TGTGCCATCCTTTCCCTAGCGGGGGGCACAGATACGCAGTATTTT.

The V call is TRBV6-5, the J call TRBJ2-7; D ambiguous. With 0 bases removed from V and 2 bases from J, the gap between germline ends came to 11 bases. The CDR3 runs 15 residues. Germline CDR1 is MNHEY and CDR2 is SVGAGI. The CDR3 sequence is CASSYSSHSAYEQYF. CDR3 DNA: TGTGCCAGCAGTTACTCGAGTCATTCTGCCTACGAGCAGTACTTC.

The genes are TRBV18 and TRBJ1-2; D might be TRBD1 (5 bases). CDR3 length: 12 residues. With 10 bases removed from V and 3 bases from J, the gap between germline ends came to 12 bases. Germline V CDR1 and CDR2: KGHSH, LQKENI. The CDR3 DNA is TGTGCCACCCAACAGGCGGACTATGGCTACACCTTC. Protein sequence: CATQQADYGYTF.

Only one count was recorded for this clone. The rearrangement links TRBV19 to TRBJ1-5; D possibly corresponds to TRBD1 (5 bases). Trimming took off 7 bases at V and 2 bases at J, with 15 bases between the two ends. CDR1 and CDR2 from the germline V gene are LNHDA and SQIVND (reference sequence). This CDR3 spans 15 amino acids. The DNA of the CDR3 is TGTGCCAGTAATTCAATTACAGGCGGCAATCAGCCCCAGCATTTT. Its protein is CASNSITGGNQPQHF. The variable domain in full, with the rest retrieved from reference TRBV19 and TRBJ1-5, is DGGITQSPKYLFRKEGQNVTLSCEQNLNHDAMYWYRQDPGQGLRLIYYSQIVNDFQKGDIAEGYSVSREKKESFPLTVTSAQKNPTAFYLCASNSITGGNQPQHFGDGTRLSIL.

The gene calls are TRBV7-9 and TRBJ2-3; 13 positions match TRBD2. This CDR3 has 16 amino acids. Germline CDR1 SEHNR, CDR2 FQNEAQ (reference sequence). V lost 5 bases to trimming and J lost 4 bases; unmatched junction nucleotides: 6. CDR3 nucleotides: TGTGCCAGCAGCCGGACTAGCGGGAGTTATGCAGATACGCAGTATTTT. Protein: CASSRTSGSYADTQYF.

Worth noting for this clone: This sample includes further DNA sequences coding for the same CDR3. The chain joins TRBV2 to TRBJ1-3; D remains ambiguous. V was clipped by 2 bases and J by 8 bases, with 16 bases between them. The CDR3 sequence is 15 residues long. Germline values: CDR1 SNHLY, CDR2 FYNNEI. In DNA, the CDR3 is TGTGCCAGCAGTGAAAACAACCCGCGGTGGGACACCATATATTTT. Translated, it gives CASSENNPRWDTIYF. The full variable domain, completed using reference TRBV2 and TRBJ1-3, is EPEVTQTPSHQVTQMGQEVILRCVPISNHLYFYWYRQILGQKVEFLVSFYNNEISEKSEIFDDQFSVERPDGSNFTLKIRSTKLEDSAMYFCASSENNPRWDTIYFGEGSWLTVV.

This clone was detected only a few times. This chain uses TRBV5-1 with TRBJ1-1; 8 bases are shared with TRBD1. This CDR3 is built from 14 residues. The J segment lost 3 bases and the V segment lost 4 bases, leaving 5 bases of the junction unmatched. CDR1 and CDR2 from the germline V gene are SGHRS and YFSETQ. The CDR3 is CASSRLTGDTEAFF. The CDR3 coding sequence is TGCGCCAGCAGCCGTCTGACAGGGGACACTGAAGCTTTCTTT.

The V and J genes are TRBV28 and TRBJ1-3; D uncertain. V was cut by 6 bases and J by 4 bases, with 28 bases left in between. CDR1 is MDHEN, CDR2 SYDVKM, per germline. The CDR3 runs 19 residues. The CDR3 reads CASSRTGGSPNWSGNTIYF. The CDR3 DNA is TGTGCCAGCAGCCGTACTGGCGGCTCTCCCAACTGGTCAGGAAACACCATATATTTT.

The gene calls are TRBV19 and TRBJ1-2, with TRBD1 identical over 7 bases. CDR1 is LNHDA, CDR2 SQIVND, per germline (reference sequence). The CDR3 covers 15 residues. V was clipped by 7 bases and J by 2 bases; unmatched bases: 10. The CDR3: CASTLLQGINYGYTF. The CDR3 DNA follows: TGTGCCAGTACTCTCCTACAGGGGATCAACTATGGCTACACCTTC.

The gene calls are TRBV27 and TRBJ2-1; 7 positions match TRBD2. The CDR3 spans 14 residues. Germline lookup yields CDR1 MNHEY and CDR2 SMNVEV (reference sequence). V lost 7 bases to trimming and J lost 2 bases; unmatched junction nucleotides: 5. The CDR3 nucleotides read TGTGCCAGCACCCAAGCGGGAACCTACAATGAGCAGTTCTTC. This encodes CASTQAGTYNEQFF.

This clone was recorded a few times. DNA for the CDR3: TGTGCCAGTAGTCGGACAGGGCAGAACACTGAAGCTTTCTTT. It is translated as CASSRTGQNTEAFF. V and J are TRBV19 and TRBJ1-1, with 8 bases identical to TRBD1. The CDR3 runs 14 residues. The germline V gene has CDR1 LNHDA and CDR2 SQIVND (reference sequence). V gave up 5 bases and J gave up 1 base; unmatched junction bases: 3.

V and J are TRBV27 and TRBJ2-5; 7 bases map to TRBD2. The J call may be mistaken, given a closer DNA end match to TRBJ2-7. Germline V gives CDR1 MNHEY, CDR2 SMNVEV (reference sequence). This CDR3 is 14 amino acids long. CDR3 DNA sequence: TGTGCCAGCAGTATCCAGCGGGACTCCTACGAGCAGTACTTC. Encoded protein: CASSIQRDSYEQYF.

J is TRBJ2-1 and V is TRBV5-4; 11 nucleotides agree with TRBD2. V was clipped by 3 bases and J by 6 bases; unmatched bases: 5. Germline CDR1 and CDR2: SGHNT and YYREEE (reference sequence). CDR3 length: 15 amino acids. CDR3 protein: CASSSGLAGLNEQFF. The CDR3, as DNA: TGTGCCAGCAGCTCAGGACTAGCGGGCCTCAATGAGCAGTTCTTC.

The V gene is TRBV7-8, the J gene TRBJ2-5; 9 bases map to TRBD1. CDR3 length: 14 amino acids. The germline V gene has CDR1 SGHVS and CDR2 FQNEAQ. V dropped 2 bases and J dropped 4; count of bases not matched to a gene: 2. The DNA for the CDR3 is TGTGCCAGCAGCTTAAAGGACAGGGGAGAGACCCAGTACTTC. Residues: CASSLKDRGETQYF.

This chain uses TRBV11-2 with TRBJ2-3; D is possibly TRBD2 (5 bases). The CDR3 spans 12 residues. Germline V gene lookup returns CDR1 SGHAT and CDR2 FQNNGV. The ends were cut back, 5 bases at V and 9 bases at J, with 12 bases in the middle. For the CDR3, the DNA is TGTGCCAGCAGCGTTACTAGAAACACGCAGTATTTT. As protein: CASSVTRNTQYF.